This TCR beta chain is drawn from a study of CD8 T cells in ankylosing spondylitis. General observations from the study: CD8+ cells made up the disease-linked clones, which were relatively rare in peripheral blood. Reports of some motif variants in reactive arthritis synovial fluid and blood predate this one. A motif of 7 to 9 highly homologous TCR beta variants was seen as apparently characteristic of ankylosing spondylitis blood.

Ten or more counts support this clonotype. Its specificity is unknown. As the method for making TCR beta libraries, quantitative 5'-RACE with molecular barcodes was used. Each CDR3 protein gets one entry after TCRdb re-called the 5' RACE reads with MiXCR. The sample has hundreds of thousands of distinct CDR3 sequences; over 9.5% are singletons. The CDR3 spans 15 residues. With 4 bases removed from V and 6 bases from J, the gap between germline ends came to 20 bases. Germline V gene sequence: CDR1 SGHNT, CDR2 YYREEE (reference sequence). Sequencing used blood, either unsorted or a sorted T cell fraction (not recorded which). This TCR came from a male donor with ankylosing spondylitis or in good health (not recorded which). The chain links TRBV5-4 to TRBJ2-7; TRBD1 might be the D (6 bases). Here the CDR3 reads CASSTRQDPHAEQYF. The CDR3 DNA sequence: TGTGCCAGCAGCACACGACAGGACCCCCATGCCGAGCAGTACTTC.